The 10 T cell receptor beta chains in this list originate from one sample, sequenced in a study of T cell responses to AZD1222 COVID-19 vaccine. Only in-frame clones appear in the TCRdb table, and some are missing; sequencing was by immunoSEQ multiplex PCR. The repertoire has roughly 100,000 clones, about four fifths of them found once; the top ten carry around 5%. The sample in question was peripheral blood, obtained on day 0 of AZD1222 vaccination. These receptors originate from an adult in good health.

The chain carries TRBV4-1 and TRBJ1-3; a weak D match, TRBD1 (6 bases). Germline CDR1 and CDR2: MGHRA and YSYEKL. The CDR3 has 17 amino acids. Deletions cut 3 bases from V and 4 bases from J, with 19 bases between. The CDR3 region has the DNA TGCGCCAGCAGCCAGAGAGCCCCGGGGGCTTCCGGAAACACCATATATTTT. The encoded protein is CASSQRAPGASGNTIYF.

V usage is TRBV9 and J usage is TRBJ2-3, with 7 nucleotides matching TRBD2. The CDR3 runs to 14 residues. Germline assignment: CDR1 SGDLS and CDR2 YYNGEE. V shed 5 bases, J shed 1 base, and the junction held 4 bases outside the gene matches. CDR3 sequence: CASSPSGGTDTQYF. CDR3 DNA: TGTGCCAGCAGTCCGAGCGGGGGCACAGATACGCAGTATTTT.

This clone was observed a handful of times. This chain joins TRBV12-3 or TRBV12-4 and TRBJ2-4; D is undetermined. Trimming stripped 2 bases from V and 4 bases from J, with 6 bases between. This CDR3 has 13 residues. CDR3 in DNA: TGTGCCAGCAGTTTAAACAGAAAAAACATTCAGTACTTC. It translates to CASSLNRKNIQYF.

This clone was seen once. The chain links TRBV2 to TRBJ1-2, with 8 bases identical to TRBD1. CDR1 is SNHLY, CDR2 FYNNEI, per germline. V gave up 6 bases and J gave up 8 bases; unmatched junction bases: 11. CDR3 length: 14 amino acids. The CDR3 is CASRYRTGNRGYTF. The CDR3 bases are TGTGCCAGCAGGTACCGGACAGGGAACAGGGGCTACACCTTC.

The rearrangement uses TRBV7-9 and TRBJ2-7; maybe TRBD2 (5 bases). The CDR3 has 14 residues. CDR1 SEHNR and CDR2 FQNEAQ come from the germline V gene (reference sequence). The CDR3 protein is CATEEEIVPYEQYF. The CDR3 bases are TGTGCTACCGAGGAGGAAATAGTCCCCTACGAGCAGTACTTC. The variable domain in full, with the rest retrieved from reference TRBV7-9 and TRBJ2-7, is DTGVSQNPRHKITKRGQNVTFRCDPISEHNRLYWYRQTLGQGPEFLTYFQNEAQLEKSRLLSDRFSAERPKGSFSTLEIQRTEQGDSAMYLCATEEEIVPYEQYFGPGTRLTVT.

V and J are TRBV29-1 and TRBJ1-5; maybe TRBD1 (5 bases). CDR1 is SQVTM, CDR2 ANQGSEA, per germline. The CDR3 length is 12 residues. Here the CDR3 DNA reads TGCAGTGTCGGGGGGAACAATCAGCCCCAGCATTTT. Amino acids: CSVGGNNQPQHF.

The J gene is TRBJ1-5, the V gene TRBV3-1 (or the pseudogene TRBV3-2); no clear D. Germline values: CDR1 LGHDT, CDR2 YNNKEL (reference sequence). Trimming removed 3 bases from V and 5 bases from J, with 11 bases in between. The CDR3 consists of 14 residues. The CDR3 nucleotides are TGTGCCAGCAGCCATTTCGGGGTAGATCAGCCCCAGCATTTT. As protein: CASSHFGVDQPQHF.

The genes are TRBV5-1 and TRBJ2-3; 8 bases are a match to TRBD2. V dropped 5 bases and J dropped 2; count of bases not matched to a gene: 10. The CDR3 extends over 16 amino acids. Germline V lookup: CDR1 SGHRS, CDR2 YFSETQ. In nucleotides, the CDR3 is TGCGCCAGCAGGCCACCGGGACTAGAAATCACAGATACGCAGTATTTT. Its protein product is CASRPPGLEITDTQYF.

This sequence joins TRBV18 and TRBJ2-7; no definite D call. Trimming removed 3 bases from V and 2 bases from J, with 11 bases in between. The CDR3 is 14 residues long. CDR1 and CDR2 from the germline V gene are KGHSH and LQKENI. CDR3 bases: TGTGCCAGCTCACCGCCCGACCCGCCCTACGAGCAGTACTTC. Amino acids: CASSPPDPPYEQYF.

This sequence joins TRBV7-9 and TRBJ1-3; D call uncertain. V dropped 0 bases and J dropped 4 bases, with 4 bases sitting between them. The germline V gene encodes CDR1 SEHNR and CDR2 FQNEAQ (reference sequence). The CDR3 length is 13 residues. CDR3 sequence: CASSLALGNTIYF. DNA for the CDR3: TGTGCCAGCAGCTTAGCGCTCGGAAACACCATATATTTT.